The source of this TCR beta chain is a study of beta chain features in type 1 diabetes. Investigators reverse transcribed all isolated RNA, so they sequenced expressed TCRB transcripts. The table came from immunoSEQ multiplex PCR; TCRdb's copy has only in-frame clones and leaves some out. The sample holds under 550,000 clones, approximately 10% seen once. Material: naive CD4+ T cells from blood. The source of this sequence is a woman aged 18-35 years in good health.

CDR3 sequence (DNA): TGCGCCAGCAGCCAAGGGAGGGGTTTTGGACTCAATACGCAGTATTTT. It codes for CASSQGRGFGLNTQYF. The chain recombines TRBV4-3 with TRBJ2-3, with D possibly TRBD2 on 6 matching bases. CDR3 size: 16 residues. CDR1 and CDR2 from the germline V gene are LGHNA and YSLEER. The V end was cut by 1 base, the J end by 7 bases, with 18 bases between.